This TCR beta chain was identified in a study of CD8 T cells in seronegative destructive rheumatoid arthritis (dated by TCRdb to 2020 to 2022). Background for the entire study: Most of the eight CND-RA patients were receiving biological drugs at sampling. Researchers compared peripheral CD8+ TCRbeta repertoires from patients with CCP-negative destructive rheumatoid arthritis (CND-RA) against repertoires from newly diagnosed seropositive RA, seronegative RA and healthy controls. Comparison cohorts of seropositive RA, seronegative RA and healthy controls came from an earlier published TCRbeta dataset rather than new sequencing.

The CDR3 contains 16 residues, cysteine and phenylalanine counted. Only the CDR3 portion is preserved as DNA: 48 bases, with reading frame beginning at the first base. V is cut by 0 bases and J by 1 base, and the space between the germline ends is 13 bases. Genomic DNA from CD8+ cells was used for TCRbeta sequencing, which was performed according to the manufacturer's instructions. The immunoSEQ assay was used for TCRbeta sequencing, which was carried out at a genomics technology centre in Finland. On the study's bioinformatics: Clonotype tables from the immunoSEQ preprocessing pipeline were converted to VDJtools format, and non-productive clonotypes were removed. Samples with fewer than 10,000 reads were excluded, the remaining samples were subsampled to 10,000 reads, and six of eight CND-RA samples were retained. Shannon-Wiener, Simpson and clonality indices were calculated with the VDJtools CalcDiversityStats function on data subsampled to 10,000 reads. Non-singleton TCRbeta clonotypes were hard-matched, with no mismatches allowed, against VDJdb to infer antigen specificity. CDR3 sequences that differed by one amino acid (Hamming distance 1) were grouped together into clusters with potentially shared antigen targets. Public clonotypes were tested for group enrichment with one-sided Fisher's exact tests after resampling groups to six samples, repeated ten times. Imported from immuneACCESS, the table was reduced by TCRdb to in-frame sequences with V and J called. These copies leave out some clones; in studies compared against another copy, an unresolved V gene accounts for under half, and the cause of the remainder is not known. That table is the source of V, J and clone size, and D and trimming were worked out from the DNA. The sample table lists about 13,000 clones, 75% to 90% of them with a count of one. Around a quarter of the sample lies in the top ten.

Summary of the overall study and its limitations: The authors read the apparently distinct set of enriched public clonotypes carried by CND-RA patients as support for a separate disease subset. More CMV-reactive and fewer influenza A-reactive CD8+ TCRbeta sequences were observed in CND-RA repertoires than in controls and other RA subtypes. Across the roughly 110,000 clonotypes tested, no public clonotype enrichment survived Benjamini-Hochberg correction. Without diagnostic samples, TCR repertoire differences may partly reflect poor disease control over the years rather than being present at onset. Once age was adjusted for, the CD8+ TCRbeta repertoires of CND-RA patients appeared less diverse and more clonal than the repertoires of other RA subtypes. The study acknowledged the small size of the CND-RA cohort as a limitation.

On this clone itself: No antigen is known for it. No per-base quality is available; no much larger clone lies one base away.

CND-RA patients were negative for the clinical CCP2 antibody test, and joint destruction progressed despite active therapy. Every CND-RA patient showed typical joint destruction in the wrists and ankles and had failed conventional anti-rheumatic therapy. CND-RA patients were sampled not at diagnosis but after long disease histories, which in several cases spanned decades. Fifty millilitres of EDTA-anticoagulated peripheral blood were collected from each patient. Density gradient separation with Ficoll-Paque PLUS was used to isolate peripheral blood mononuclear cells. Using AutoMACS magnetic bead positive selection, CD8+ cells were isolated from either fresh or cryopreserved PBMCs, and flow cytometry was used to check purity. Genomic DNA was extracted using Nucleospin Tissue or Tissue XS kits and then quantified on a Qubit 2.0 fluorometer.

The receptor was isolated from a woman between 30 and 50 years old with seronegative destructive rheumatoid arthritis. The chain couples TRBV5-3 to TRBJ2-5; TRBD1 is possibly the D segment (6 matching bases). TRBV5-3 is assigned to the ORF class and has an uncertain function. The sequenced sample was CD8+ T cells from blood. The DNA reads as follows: TGTGCCAGAAGCTTGGGGCTCCGGACAGTCCAAGAGACCCAGTACTTC. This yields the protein CARSLGLRTVQETQYF.